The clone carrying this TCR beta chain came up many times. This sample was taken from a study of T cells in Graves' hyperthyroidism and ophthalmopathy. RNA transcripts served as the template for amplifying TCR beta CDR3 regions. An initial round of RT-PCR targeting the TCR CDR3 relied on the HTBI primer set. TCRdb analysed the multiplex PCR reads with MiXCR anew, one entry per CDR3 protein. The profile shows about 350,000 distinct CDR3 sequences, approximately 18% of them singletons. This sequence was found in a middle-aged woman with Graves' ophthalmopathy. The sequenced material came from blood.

The CDR3 loop is CSARTGAGRGQETQYF. The CDR3 DNA sequence: TGCAGTGCTAGGACGGGGGCGGGCAGGGGGCAGGAGACCCAGTACTTC. The chain employs TRBV20-1 and TRBJ2-5; 8 nucleotides match TRBD1. Germline V gene data show CDR1 as DFQATT and CDR2 as SNEGSKA (reference sequence). The CDR3 is 16 residues long. V lost 3 bases, J lost 5 bases, and 14 bases stayed unmatched.